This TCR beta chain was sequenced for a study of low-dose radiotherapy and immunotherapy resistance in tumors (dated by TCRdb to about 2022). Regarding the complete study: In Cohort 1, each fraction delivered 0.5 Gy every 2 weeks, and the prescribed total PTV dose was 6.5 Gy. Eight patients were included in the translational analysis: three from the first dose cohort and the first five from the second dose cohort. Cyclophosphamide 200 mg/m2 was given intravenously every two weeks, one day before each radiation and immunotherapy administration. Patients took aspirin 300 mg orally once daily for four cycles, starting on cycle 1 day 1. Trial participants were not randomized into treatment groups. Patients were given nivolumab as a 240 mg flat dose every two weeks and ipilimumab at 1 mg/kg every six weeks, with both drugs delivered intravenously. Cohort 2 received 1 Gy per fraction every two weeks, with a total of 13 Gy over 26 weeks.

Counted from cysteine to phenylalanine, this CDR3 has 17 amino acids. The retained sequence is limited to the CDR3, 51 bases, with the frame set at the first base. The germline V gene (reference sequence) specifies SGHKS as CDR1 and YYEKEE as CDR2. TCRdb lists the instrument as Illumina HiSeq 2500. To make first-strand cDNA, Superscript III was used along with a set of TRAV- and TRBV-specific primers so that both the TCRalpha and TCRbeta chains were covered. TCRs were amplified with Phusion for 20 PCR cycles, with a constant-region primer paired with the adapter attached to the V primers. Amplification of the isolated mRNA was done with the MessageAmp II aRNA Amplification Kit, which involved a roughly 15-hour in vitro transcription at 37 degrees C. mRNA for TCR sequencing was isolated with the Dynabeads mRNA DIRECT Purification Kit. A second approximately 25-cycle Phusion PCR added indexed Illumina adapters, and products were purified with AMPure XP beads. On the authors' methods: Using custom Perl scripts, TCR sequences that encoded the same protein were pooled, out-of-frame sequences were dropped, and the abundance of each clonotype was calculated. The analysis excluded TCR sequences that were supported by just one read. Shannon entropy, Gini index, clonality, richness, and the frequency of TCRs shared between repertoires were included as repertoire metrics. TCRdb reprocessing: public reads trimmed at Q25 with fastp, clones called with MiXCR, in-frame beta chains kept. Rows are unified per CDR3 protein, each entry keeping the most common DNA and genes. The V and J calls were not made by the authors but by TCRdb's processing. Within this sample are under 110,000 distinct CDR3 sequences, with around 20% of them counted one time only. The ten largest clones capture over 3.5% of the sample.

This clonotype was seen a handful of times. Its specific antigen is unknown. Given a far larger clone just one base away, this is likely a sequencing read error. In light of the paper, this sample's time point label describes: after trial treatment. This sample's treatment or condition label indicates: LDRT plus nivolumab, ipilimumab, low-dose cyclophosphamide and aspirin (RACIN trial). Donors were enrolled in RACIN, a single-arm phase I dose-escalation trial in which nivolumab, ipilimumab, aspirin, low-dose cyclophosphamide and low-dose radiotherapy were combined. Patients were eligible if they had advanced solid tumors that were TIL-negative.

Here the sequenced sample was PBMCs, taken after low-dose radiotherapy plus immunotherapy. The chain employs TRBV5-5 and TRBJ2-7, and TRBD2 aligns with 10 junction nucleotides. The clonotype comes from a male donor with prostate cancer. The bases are TGTGCCAGCAGCTTCCGATCCGGGAGCGGGGGGGCCTATGAGCAGTACTTC. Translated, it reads CASSFRSGSGGAYEQYF.